These T cell receptor beta chains were read from a single sample in a study of CD8 T cells in ankylosing spondylitis. TCRdb ran MiXCR on the 5' RACE reads and lists one entry per CDR3 protein. The table has 300,000 to 350,000 distinct CDR3 sequences, around 10% seen once. Sequencing input: blood, either unsorted or a sorted T cell fraction (not recorded which). The receptors here all came from a female donor with ankylosing spondylitis or in good health (not recorded which). Each CDR3 is given with its conserved first and last residue. The D gene is left open where the match is weak.

NA,TRBV7-2,TRBJ2-2,CASSLAAPGELFF
NA,TRBV5-1,TRBJ1-2,CASSITVNYGYTF
TRBD2,TRBV20-1,TRBJ2-1,CSARDLGLEYNEQFF
NA,TRBV20-1,TRBJ2-5,CSARDGRGGRETQYF
TRBD2,TRBV12-3/TRBV12-4,TRBJ2-7,CASSPFRLAGSYEQYF
NA,TRBV20-1,TRBJ1-1,CSAPVSNDEAFF
NA,TRBV28,TRBJ2-7,CASSGGGNGYEQYF
NA,TRBV12-3/TRBV12-4,TRBJ1-1,CASSYGVEAFF
NA,TRBV20-1,TRBJ2-4,CSASLLTDGAAENIQYF
TRBD2,TRBV15,TRBJ2-1,CATSRDFGGGEQFF
NA,TRBV29-1,TRBJ2-3,CSVRAPQTDTQYF
TRBD1,TRBV29-1,TRBJ2-1,CSVQGDGNEQFF
NA,TRBV2,TRBJ1-2,CASSDDGNYGYTF
NA,TRBV6-4,TRBJ2-1,CASSVYNEQFF
NA,TRBV6-6,TRBJ2-5,CASTGQETQYF
TRBD1,TRBV7-9,TRBJ1-1,CASREPGQTKNTEAFF
NA,TRBV12-3/TRBV12-4,TRBJ1-5,CASSQRRENQPQHF
NA,TRBV9,TRBJ2-1,CASSIASDRNEQFF
NA,TRBV5-1,TRBJ2-1,CASSLAGVRIF
TRBD2,TRBV5-1,TRBJ2-5,CASSFGLADAQETQYF
NA,TRBV5-5,TRBJ1-5,CASSFTSNQPQHF
TRBD2,TRBV27,TRBJ2-2,CASSVYPSGSKPGELFF
NA,TRBV7-9,TRBJ2-7,CASSLAEQYF
TRBD1,TRBV20-1,TRBJ1-5,CSARPGTGGSSNQPQHF
TRBD2,TRBV7-2,TRBJ2-7,CASSSRTSGSYEQYF
TRBD1,TRBV5-1,TRBJ1-2,CASSSITPGQGAGRGYTF